These T cell receptor beta chains were read from a single sample in a study of Tregs in tolerant kidney transplant recipients. The assay was immunoSEQ multiplex PCR, and TCRdb's table has in-frame clones only and misses some. The sample has 80,000 to 90,000 clones, 90% to 95% seen once. What was sequenced was CD8+ T cells from blood. Receptor source: a human donor in good health. Each CDR3 is given with its conserved first and last residue. Fields, in order: V gene, J gene, clone size, D gene, CDR3 protein, CDR3 DNA. A D gene is named only where the DNA matches it firmly. Only part of the rows carry a size: once, few, many, or a class if the clone is expanded.

>TRBV6-1|TRBJ2-3|-|-
CASSEPGATDTQYF
TGTGCCAGCAGTGAGCCAGGGGCCACAGATACGCAGTATTTT
>TRBV9|TRBJ2-5|-|-
CASSVVGGETQYF
TGTGCCAGCAGCGTCGTCGGCGGGGAGACCCAGTACTTC
>TRBV4-1|TRBJ2-1|-|TRBD2
CASSQDAGLAGAYNEQFF
TGCGCCAGCAGCCAAGATGCTGGACTAGCGGGAGCCTACAATGAGCAGTTCTTC
>TRBV6-5|TRBJ2-1|-|-
CASSYGASEQFF
TGTGCCAGCAGTTACGGAGCAAGTGAGCAGTTCTTC
>TRBV2|TRBJ2-2|-|-
CASTGPGELFF
TGTGCCAGCACAGGCCCCGGGGAGCTGTTTTTT
>TRBV25-1|TRBJ2-1|-|-
CASSERGTYYNYEQFF
TGTGCCAGCAGTGAACGAGGGACATACTACAACTATGAGCAGTTCTTC
>TRBV6-5|TRBJ2-1|-|TRBD2
CASRRLAPSYNEQFF
TGTGCCAGCAGACGACTAGCGCCCTCCTACAATGAGCAGTTCTTC
>TRBV10-1|TRBJ2-3|once|-
CASSGKIRGLYTDTQYF
TGCGCCAGCAGTGGAAAAATAAGGGGCCTTTACACAGATACGCAGTATTTT
>TRBV19|TRBJ1-2|-|TRBD1
CASTSAGGDGYTF
TGTGCCAGTACCTCGGCAGGGGGAGATGGCTACACCTTC
>TRBV7-9|TRBJ2-1|-|-
CASSEVPGEQFF
TGTGCCAGCAGCGAGGTCCCTGGGGAGCAGTTCTTC
>TRBV5-8|TRBJ1-2|-|-
CASSLRSGLYYGYTF
TGTGCCAGCAGCTTGAGGTCGGGACTTTACTATGGCTACACCTTC
>TRBV7-9|TRBJ2-1|-|-
CASSPGGGSYNEQFF
TGTGCCAGCAGCCCAGGGGGGGGCTCCTACAATGAGCAGTTCTTC
>TRBV27|TRBJ2-7|-|-
CASSFSRTYEQYF
TGTGCCAGCAGTTTTAGTCGAACCTACGAGCAGTACTTC
>TRBV7-9|TRBJ2-3|-|-
CASSSHRRPDTQYF
TGTGCCAGCAGCTCCCACCGGCGCCCAGATACGCAGTATTTT
>TRBV11-2|TRBJ2-5|-|TRBD1
CASSVGTGIQETQYF
TGTGCCAGCAGCGTCGGGACAGGGATACAAGAGACCCAGTACTTC
>TRBV6-5|TRBJ2-7|-|-
CASSLGVRVNEQYF
TGTGCCAGCAGTTTAGGAGTCAGGGTCAACGAGCAGTACTTC
>TRBV27|TRBJ2-7|-|TRBD2
CASTQMGGAYEQYF
TGTGCCAGCACTCAAATGGGGGGGGCCTACGAGCAGTACTTC
>TRBV10-3|TRBJ2-1|-|TRBD2
CATSAGGPKFF
TGTGCCACCTCCGCGGGGGGCCCTAAGTTCTTC
>TRBV6-5|TRBJ2-3|-|-
CASSYLLNTDTQYF
TGTGCCAGCAGTTACCTACTGAACACAGATACGCAGTATTTT
>TRBV9|TRBJ1-5|-|-
CASSVAPGNQPQHF
TGTGCCAGCAGCGTAGCCCCTGGCAATCAGCCCCAGCATTTT
>TRBV12-1|TRBJ2-7|once|-
CASSRLAFAYEQYF
TGTGCCAGCAGTCGACTAGCTTTTGCCTACGAGCAGTACTTC
>TRBV5-1|TRBJ2-5|-|-
CASSLGRISGEETQYF
TGCGCCAGCAGCTTGGGTCGCATTAGCGGTGAAGAGACCCAGTACTTC
>TRBV27|TRBJ2-3|-|-
CASSFRTEPDTQYF
TGTGCCAGCAGTTTTAGGACAGAGCCGGATACGCAGTATTTT
>TRBV7-6|TRBJ1-1|-|-
CASSLERLTEAFF
TGTGCCAGCAGCTTAGAAAGGCTCACTGAAGCTTTCTTT
>TRBV6-5|TRBJ2-3|-|-
CASSELSGSDTQYF
TGTGCCAGCAGTGAATTGAGCGGCTCGGATACGCAGTATTTT
>TRBV29-1|TRBJ2-7|-|-
CSAEGVNSYEQYF
TGCAGCGCTGAAGGGGTCAACTCCTACGAGCAGTACTTC
>TRBV5-6|TRBJ2-7|-|-
CASSFSYEQYF
TGTGCCAGCAGCTTTTCCTACGAGCAGTACTTC
>TRBV13|TRBJ2-7|-|TRBD2
CASRNSGGSYEQYF
TGTGCCAGCAGGAATAGCGGGGGCTCCTACGAGCAGTACTTC
>TRBV6-5|TRBJ1-2|-|-
CASSVPTGGYTF
TGTGCCAGCAGTGTACCCACGGGAGGCTACACCTTC
>TRBV11-2|TRBJ2-3|-|TRBD2
CASSLAGTSGNTDTQYF
TGTGCCAGCAGCTTGGCAGGGACTAGCGGGAACACAGATACGCAGTATTTT
>TRBV12-5|TRBJ2-3|-|TRBD2
CASGLVGGGRTDTQYF
TGTGCTAGTGGTTTGGTAGGCGGGGGGCGCACAGATACGCAGTATTTT
>TRBV29-1|TRBJ2-1|-|TRBD1
CSVWTGGGGEQFF
TGCAGCGTATGGACAGGGGGAGGGGGTGAGCAGTTCTTC
>TRBV19|TRBJ1-5|-|TRBD1
CASSIGPGQSNQPQHF
TGTGCCAGTAGTATAGGCCCGGGACAGAGCAATCAGCCCCAGCATTTT
>TRBV6-1|TRBJ2-1|-|-
CASKQGSSYNEQFF
TGTGCCAGTAAGCAGGGGAGCTCCTACAATGAGCAGTTCTTC
>TRBV27|TRBJ2-2|-|-
CASSLYQSVYGELFF
TGTGCCAGCAGTTTATACCAAAGCGTCTACGGGGAGCTGTTTTTT
>TRBV29-1|TRBJ2-7|-|-
CSASGRSYEQYF
TGCAGCGCCTCCGGTCGGTCCTACGAGCAGTACTTC
>TRBV6-5|TRBJ2-5|-|-
CASSYLSEWETQYF
TGTGCCAGCAGTTACCTTAGCGAATGGGAGACCCAGTACTTC
>TRBV25-1|TRBJ2-1|-|TRBD1
CASRRTGINNEQFF
TGTGCCAGCAGGCGGACAGGGATAAACAATGAGCAGTTCTTC
>TRBV27|TRBJ1-5|-|-
CASRGKGFGNQPQHF
TGTGCCAGCAGGGGTAAGGGATTTGGCAATCAGCCCCAGCATTTT
>TRBV4-1|TRBJ2-2|-|-
CASSQPDGANTGELFF
TGCGCCAGCAGCCAACCGGACGGAGCGAACACCGGGGAGCTGTTTTTT
>TRBV13|TRBJ2-5|-|TRBD1
CASKGQGVAETQYF
TGTGCCAGCAAGGGACAGGGGGTCGCAGAGACCCAGTACTTC
>TRBV27|TRBJ1-5|few|TRBD1
CASSFTGGNQPQHF
TGTGCCAGCAGTTTCACAGGGGGCAATCAGCCCCAGCATTTT
>TRBV27|TRBJ2-7|-|-
CASSSLSVSYEQYF
TGTGCCAGCAGTTCCCTTAGCGTATCTTACGAGCAGTACTTC
>TRBV9|TRBJ2-7|-|-
CASSVVPSDQQYF
TGTGCCAGCAGCGTAGTTCCCAGCGATCAGCAGTACTTC
>TRBV4-2|TRBJ2-7|-|-
CASGGGDTYEQYF
TGTGCCAGCGGTGGGGGGGACACCTACGAGCAGTACTTC
>TRBV9|TRBJ2-7|once|-
CASSFDSGSYEQYF
TGTGCCAGCAGCTTCGACAGTGGGTCCTACGAGCAGTACTTC
>TRBV27|TRBJ1-1|-|TRBD1
CASSLTTGGRVEAFF
TGTGCCAGCAGTTTAACGACAGGGGGCAGGGTCGAAGCTTTCTTT
>TRBV11-2|TRBJ1-1|-|-
CASSSGSGLNTEAFF
TGTGCCAGCAGCTCAGGGTCGGGTCTGAACACTGAAGCTTTCTTT
>TRBV9|TRBJ2-5|-|TRBD2
CASSAQAGGLMTQYF
TGTGCCAGCAGCGCACAGGCGGGGGGATTGATGACCCAGTACTTC
>TRBV6-5|TRBJ2-7|-|-
CASSRDHGIYF
TGTGCCAGCAGTCGGGACCATGGGATATACTTC
>TRBV2|TRBJ2-3|-|TRBD2
CASRRSEETSGYSSTDTQYF
TGTGCCAGCAGGAGGTCCGAGGAGACTAGCGGGTATTCTAGCACAGATACGCAGTATTTT
>TRBV19|TRBJ2-5|-|TRBD1
CASSKILRDRVLQETQYF
TGTGCCAGTAGTAAAATCCTCCGGGACAGGGTATTACAAGAGACCCAGTACTTC
>TRBV6-6|TRBJ2-3|-|TRBD2
CALSPSGGGLQDTQYF
TGTGCCTTGTCCCCTAGCGGGGGTGGGCTTCAAGATACGCAGTATTTT
>TRBV5-4|TRBJ2-1|once|-
CASSLDRGEQFF
TGTGCCAGCAGCTTGGATAGAGGTGAACAGTTCTTC
>TRBV13|TRBJ2-5|-|-
CASSLGSLGRSPQETQYF
TGTGCCAGCAGCTTGGGGTCCCTTGGACGGAGCCCTCAAGAGACCCAGTACTTC